Presented here are 32 T cell receptor beta chains from one specimen sequenced in a study of blood T cell repertoires in COVID-19. Measured with immunoSEQ multiplex PCR; TCRdb has only the in-frame clones, and not every one. The sample yields some 70,000 clones, more than 70% seen once. Specimen: peripheral blood. The source of these receptors is a man between 65 and 85 years old with active or convalescent COVID-19.

The chain couples TRBV6-5 to TRBJ2-2, with 8 bases identical to TRBD2. CDR1 and CDR2 (germline): MNHEY, SVGAGI. The CDR3 contains 15 residues. V shed 7 bases, J shed 6 bases, and the junction held 10 bases outside the gene matches. CDR3: CASTREAGEAGELFF. CDR3 in DNA: TGTGCCAGCACCAGGGAAGCGGGAGAGGCCGGGGAGCTGTTTTTT.

V and J are TRBV7-2 and TRBJ1-1, with a weak D call TRBD1 (5 bases). The CDR3 spans 15 residues. The germline V gene encodes CDR1 SGHTA and CDR2 FQGNSA. Trimming took 3 bases from V and 0 from J, leaving 11 bases between them. The CDR3 sequence: CASSFGTAMNTEAFF. CDR3 in DNA: TGTGCCAGCAGCTTTGGGACTGCAATGAACACTGAAGCTTTCTTT.

This clone has more than one count but fewer than ten. The chain joins TRBV9 to TRBJ2-3, with 13 bases lining up with TRBD2. Germline values: CDR1 SGDLS, CDR2 YYNGEE. The CDR3 is 17 residues long. V trimming: 4 bases; J trimming: 1 base; junction bases outside the gene matches: 6. The CDR3 DNA reads TGTGCCAGCAGCCTGACTAGCGGGGGGCCCCGCACAGATACGCAGTATTTT. This encodes CASSLTSGGPRTDTQYF.

The table lists this clone with many counts. The rearrangement joins TRBV14 to TRBJ2-7, with 8 bases aligning to TRBD1. This CDR3 is built from 15 residues. Per germline, CDR1 SGHDN and CDR2 FVKESK. V was clipped by 0 bases and J by 4 bases; unmatched bases: 5. The DNA for the CDR3 is TGTGCCAGCAGCCAAGATGGACAGGGATGGTACGAGCAGTACTTC. This translates into CASSQDGQGWYEQYF.

A single count supports this clone. The rearrangement uses TRBV15 and TRBJ1-1; D is undetermined. The germline V gene encodes CDR1 LNHNV and CDR2 YYDKDF (reference sequence). Trimming cost V 0 bases and J 1 base, with 15 bases left between them. This CDR3 region has 17 residues. The CDR3 nucleotides read TGTGCCACCAGCAGAGATTGGGGTACGGGGAAGAACACTGAAGCTTTCTTT. Encoded protein: CATSRDWGTGKNTEAFF.

The V call is TRBV6-6, the J call TRBJ2-2; D is unclear. V gave up 7 bases and J gave up 9 bases, with 12 bases separating them. Germline loops: CDR1 MNHNY, CDR2 SVGAGI (reference sequence). This CDR3 is 12 amino acids long. CDR3 residues: CASTLTSRELFF. In DNA form, the CDR3 reads TGTGCCAGCACCCTAACTTCCCGGGAGCTGTTTTTT.

The chain uses TRBV19 and TRBJ2-5, with D uncertain. From germline, CDR1 is LNHDA and CDR2 SQIVND (reference sequence). V gave up 1 base and J gave up 5 bases, with 11 bases separating them. CDR3 length: 14 residues. The CDR3 protein is CASSIASIYETQYF. CDR3 nucleotides: TGTGCCAGTAGTATAGCGTCCATCTACGAGACCCAGTACTTC.

This chain uses TRBV27 with TRBJ2-3; 8 nucleotides align to TRBD2. This CDR3 contains 15 residues. Unmatched junction bases numbered 4, after V lost 3 bases and J lost 2 bases. Germline values: CDR1 MNHEY, CDR2 SMNVEV (reference sequence). Written as DNA, the CDR3 is TGTGCCAGCAGTTTGGGCGGGAGGCCCACAGATACGCAGTATTTT. Residues: CASSLGGRPTDTQYF.

This clone was seen a single time. The rearrangement uses TRBV28 and TRBJ1-4; 10 bases are shared with TRBD1. After removal of 5 bases from V and 4 bases from J, the junction contained 1 base not matched to a gene. Germline V CDR1 and CDR2: MDHEN, SYDVKM. There are 14 residues in the CDR3. CDR3 in amino acids: CASSGTGVNEKLFF. The CDR3 DNA reads as TGTGCCAGCAGTGGGACAGGGGTTAATGAAAAACTGTTTTTT.

This clone was observed a handful of times. V gene TRBV20-1 combines with J gene TRBJ1-5, with 10 bases aligning to TRBD1. Germline assignment: CDR1 DFQATT and CDR2 SNEGSKA (reference sequence). Losses at the gene ends were 3 bases for V and 7 bases for J; bases not matched to a gene: 9. CDR3 length equals 15 residues. For the CDR3, the DNA is TGCAGTGCTAGTGATGACAGGGGGCTTTGGCAGCCCCAGCATTTT. Translated, it gives CSASDDRGLWQPQHF.

This chain joins TRBV10-3 and TRBJ2-1; 8 bases map to TRBD2. The CDR3 runs 14 residues. Trimming removed 4 bases from V and 4 bases from J; junction bases left unmatched: 3. The germline V gene encodes CDR1 ENHRY and CDR2 SYGVKD. CDR3 bases: TGTGCCATCAGTGCGGGGGGGCTATACAATGAGCAGTTCTTC. Translation: CAISAGGLYNEQFF.

The chain combines TRBV29-1 with TRBJ2-5, with D perhaps TRBD2 (5 bases). This CDR3 contains 12 residues. Trimming left V 4 bases short and J 5 bases short, with 11 bases between. Germline-derived CDR1 and CDR2 are SQVTM and ANQGSEA. The CDR3 is CSVVASWETQYF. CDR3 DNA: TGCAGCGTTGTGGCTAGCTGGGAGACCCAGTACTTC.

The rearrangement links TRBV6-5 to TRBJ1-5; 8 bases line up with TRBD1. Germline CDR1 MNHEY, CDR2 SVGAGI. This CDR3 has 15 amino acids. V lost 6 bases to trimming and J lost 2 bases; unmatched junction nucleotides: 6. CDR3 region: CASRRTGGGNQPQHF. The CDR3 coding sequence is TGTGCCAGCAGACGCACAGGGGGAGGCAATCAGCCCCAGCATTTT.

This clone was found once. The chain combines TRBV28 with TRBJ2-7; D is perhaps TRBD1 (6 bases). V lost 2 bases to trimming and J lost 6 bases, with 14 bases between them. The CDR3 is made up of 14 amino acids. Germline V gene data show CDR1 as MDHEN and CDR2 as SYDVKM. CDR3 in DNA: TGTGCCAGCAGTTTAACGGCAGGGGCCCGCGAGCAGTACTTC. Translating it yields CASSLTAGAREQYF.

The chain employs TRBV6-5 and TRBJ1-1; 7 bases fit TRBD1. The CDR3 extends over 14 amino acids. Trimming took 5 bases from V and 3 from J; bases not matched to a gene: 6. CDR1 is MNHEY and CDR2 is SVGAGI in the germline V gene. This CDR3 is CASSTKQGYTEAFF. CDR3 DNA: TGTGCCAGCAGTACAAAACAGGGGTACACTGAAGCTTTCTTT.

V is TRBV19 and J is TRBJ1-2, with 10 bases matching TRBD1. With V trimmed by 5 bases and J by 4 bases, 4 bases remained unmatched. Germline assignment: CDR1 LNHDA and CDR2 SQIVND (reference sequence). This CDR3 comprises 14 residues. CDR3 in DNA: TGTGCCAGTAGTGCCGACAGGGGGCCCTATGGCTACACCTTC. Translating it yields CASSADRGPYGYTF.

This chain's CDR3 is CASSRSPPRSGNTGELFF. In DNA, the CDR3 is TGTGCCAGCTCTCGTTCTCCCCCTCGGAGCGGGAACACCGGGGAGCTGTTTTTT. V gene TRBV18 combines with J gene TRBJ2-2; the D gene is possibly TRBD2 (5 bases). V gave up 6 bases and J gave up 1 base, with 21 bases separating them. In germline, CDR1 is KGHSH, CDR2 LQKENI. The CDR3 sequence is 18 residues long.

The V and J genes are TRBV4-1 and TRBJ1-6, with 7 bases that match TRBD1. The V gene end was trimmed by 0 bases and the J gene end by 5 bases; junction bases not matched to a gene: 4. From germline, CDR1 is MGHRA and CDR2 YSYEKL. The CDR3 runs to 16 residues. The CDR3 protein is CASSQDQGGHNSPLHF. The CDR3, as DNA: TGCGCCAGCAGCCAAGATCAGGGGGGACATAATTCACCCCTCCACTTT.

CDR3 sequence (DNA): TGTGCCAGCAGCCCTAGAGGCGGGGGGTCGGCGACCGGGGAGCTGTTTTTT. This gives the protein CASSPRGGGSATGELFF. The chain uses TRBV11-2 and TRBJ2-2; TRBD2 matches at 8 bases. Germline V gene data show CDR1 as SGHAT and CDR2 as FQNNGV. The junction had 13 bases not matched to a gene; V was cut back by 5 bases and J by 5 bases. The CDR3 has 17 amino acids.

This chain links TRBV19 with TRBJ1-1; TRBD1 aligns across 7 bases. Unmatched junction bases numbered 16, after V lost 7 bases and J lost 11 bases. CDR1 is LNHDA and CDR2 is SQIVND in the germline V gene (reference sequence). This CDR3 is built from 14 residues. CDR3 DNA sequence: TGTGCCAGTACCTCCACAGGACAGGTGATGTATGCTTTCTTT. Translating gives CASTSTGQVMYAFF. The whole variable domain, filled in from reference TRBV19 and TRBJ1-1, reads DGGITQSPKYLFRKEGQNVTLSCEQNLNHDAMYWYRQDPGQGLRLIYYSQIVNDFQKGDIAEGYSVSREKKESFPLTVTSAQKNPTAFYLCASTSTGQVMYAFFGQGTRLTVV.

This chain joins TRBV3-1 (or the pseudogene TRBV3-2) and TRBJ2-3; 7 positions match TRBD2. This CDR3 has 13 residues. V gave up 4 bases and J gave up 3 bases; unmatched junction bases: 1. Germline loops: CDR1 LGHDT, CDR2 YNNKEL (reference sequence). The CDR3 spells CASSPGGTDTQYF. Written as DNA, the CDR3 is TGTGCCAGCAGCCCGGGGGGAACAGATACGCAGTATTTT.

The gene calls are TRBV29-1 and TRBJ1-1, with 11 bases aligning to TRBD1. The junction had 11 bases not matched to a gene; V was cut back by 7 bases and J by 10 bases. CDR1 is SQVTM and CDR2 is ANQGSEA in the germline V gene. The CDR3 has 13 residues. The CDR3 DNA follows: TGCAGCGGAGAACGGGACAGGGGGATTGGAGCTTTCTTT. Its translation: CSGERDRGIGAFF.

This chain connects TRBV14 to TRBJ2-3; 10 bases align to TRBD1. This CDR3 comprises 15 residues. Germline lookup yields CDR1 SGHDN and CDR2 FVKESK. Trimming removed 4 bases from V and 4 bases from J; junction bases left unmatched: 5. CDR3 DNA: TGTGCCAGCAGCCCTCCCGGGACAGGGGCAGATACGCAGTATTTT. Translated: CASSPPGTGADTQYF.

V gene TRBV7-9 combines with J gene TRBJ1-2; 9 nucleotides agree with TRBD1. With 0 bases clipped from V and 6 bases from J, the junction kept 8 bases outside the gene matches. The CDR3 consists of 16 residues. The germline V gene has CDR1 SEHNR and CDR2 FQNEAQ (reference sequence). Here the CDR3 DNA reads TGTGCCAGCAGCTTAGCGGGAGTGGGGGACAGGGATGGCTACACCTTC. Translating gives CASSLAGVGDRDGYTF.

The chain joins TRBV6-2 or TRBV6-3 to TRBJ2-7; 9 bases map to TRBD1. With 6 bases clipped from V and 5 bases from J, the junction kept 11 bases outside the gene matches. The length of the CDR3 is 15 residues. Per the germline V gene, CDR1 is MNHEY and CDR2 is SVGEGT. The CDR3 loop is CASSTPGQGLHEQYF. In DNA, the CDR3 is TGTGCCAGCAGCACTCCGGGACAGGGCCTCCACGAGCAGTACTTC.

This clone was found a few times. The chain joins TRBV24-1 to TRBJ2-1; TRBD2 matches at 7 bases. Germline-derived CDR1 and CDR2 are KGHDR and SFDVKD. This CDR3 comprises 16 residues. V shed 5 bases, J shed 9 bases, and the junction held 15 bases outside the gene matches. The CDR3: CATSGRTRGGASEQFF. The DNA for the CDR3 is TGTGCCACCAGTGGTCGGACTAGGGGTGGTGCCAGTGAGCAGTTCTTC.

The V and J genes are TRBV10-3 and TRBJ1-2, with D hard to call. Deletions cut 4 bases from V and 2 bases from J, with 11 bases between. The CDR3 is 14 amino acids. The germline V gene encodes CDR1 ENHRY and CDR2 SYGVKD. Here the CDR3 DNA reads TGTGCCATCAGTGCGGGAGTTGCGAACTATGGCTACACCTTC. Translated, it gives CAISAGVANYGYTF.

The chain combines TRBV6-5 with TRBJ1-3; D gene uncertain. CDR1 and CDR2 (germline): MNHEY, SVGAGI. The ends were cut back, 6 bases at V and 0 bases at J, with 9 bases in the middle. CDR3 length equals 14 residues. The CDR3 sequence: CASSHDFSGNTIYF. As DNA, the CDR3 is TGTGCCAGCAGCCACGACTTCTCTGGAAACACCATATATTTT.

This clone was counted a single time. The CDR3 sequence: CASSEGRGELFF. In DNA, the CDR3 is TGTGCCAGCAGCGAGGGCCGCGGGGAGCTGTTTTTT. This rearrangement joins TRBV7-9 to TRBJ2-2; tentative D call: TRBD2 (5 bases). Germline values: CDR1 SEHNR, CDR2 FQNEAQ (reference sequence). V lost 5 bases and J 7 bases, leaving 8 bases between the germline ends. The CDR3 has 12 residues.

The rearrangement links TRBV5-8 to TRBJ1-5; 9 bases map to TRBD1. The trim removed 5 bases at V and 2 bases at J, leaving 5 bases unmatched. CDR1 and CDR2 from the germline V gene are SGHTS and YDEGEE. This CDR3 has 15 residues. The CDR3 DNA reads as TGTGCCAGCAGGGACAGGGGTATACGCAATCAGCCCCAGCATTTT. As protein: CASRDRGIRNQPQHF.

This clone has only a few counts. CDR3 protein: CASSGVVTEAFF. CDR3 DNA sequence: TGTGCCAGTTCAGGGGTTGTCACTGAAGCTTTCTTT. The rearrangement links TRBV19 to TRBJ1-1; D may be TRBD1 (6 bases). V lost 8 bases and J 4 bases, leaving 11 bases between the germline ends. The CDR3 has 12 residues. The germline CDR1 and CDR2 sequences are LNHDA and SQIVND (reference sequence).

The V call is TRBV5-1, the J call TRBJ1-4; D is unresolved. Germline assignment: CDR1 SGHRS and CDR2 YFSETQ. Trimming took 4 bases from V and 6 from J, leaving 10 bases between them. The CDR3 extends over 13 amino acids. In nucleotides, the CDR3 is TGCGCCAGCAGCCCAATTACGGATGAAAAACTGTTTTTT. As protein: CASSPITDEKLFF.